These 20 T cell receptor beta chains share one sample of origin, sequenced in a study of cytomegalovirus exposure and HLA in healthy donors. The PCR had 60 Vbeta and 13 Jbeta primers. Repertoires were generated with immunoSEQ multiplex PCR, while TCRdb's copy carries only in-frame clones and drops some. Its table records around 26,000 clones. Material for sequencing was PBMCs. Receptors were obtained from a male donor in good health and CMV-seropositive.

The rearrangement joins TRBV5-6 to TRBJ2-7; 9 bases are shared with TRBD2. Germline V gene lookup returns CDR1 SGHDT and CDR2 YYEEEE. The CDR3 loop spans 14 amino acids. Trimming took 4 bases from V and 3 from J; bases not matched to a gene: 5. CDR3 amino acids: CASSRLAAYYEQYF. The CDR3 region has the DNA TGTGCCAGCAGCCGACTAGCGGCTTACTACGAGCAGTACTTC.

The rearrangement joins TRBV5-4 to TRBJ2-3, with D possibly TRBD2 on 6 matching bases. Germline CDR1 SGHNT, CDR2 YYREEE (reference sequence). The ends were cut back, 0 bases at V and 4 bases at J, with 9 bases in the middle. The CDR3 has 14 amino acids. CDR3 bases: TGTGCCAGCAGCTTGGGACAGCGGGCAGATACGCAGTATTTT. Translation gives CASSLGQRADTQYF.

This rearrangement joins TRBV2 to TRBJ1-1; 8 bases fit TRBD1. Per the germline V gene, CDR1 is SNHLY and CDR2 is FYNNEI. There are 15 residues in the CDR3. J gave up 1 base and V 10 bases, and 11 bases lay outside the gene matches. The CDR3 bases are TGTGCCATCAGAACGACAGGGGTTACGAACACTGAAGCTTTCTTT. Translating it yields CAIRTTGVTNTEAFF.

Turning to this clone: The sample carries other DNA sequences with the same CDR3. The chain carries TRBV9 and TRBJ2-3; 7 nucleotides line up with TRBD2. V gave up 2 bases and J gave up 3 bases; unmatched junction bases: 6. CDR1 SGDLS and CDR2 YYNGEE come from the germline V gene. The CDR3 totals 15 residues. CDR3 sequence (DNA): TGTGCCAGCAGCGTTGTGGGAGGGCCGACAGATACGCAGTATTTT. As protein: CASSVVGGPTDTQYF.

The V gene is TRBV30, the J gene TRBJ1-1; D ambiguous. The germline V gene has CDR1 GTSNPN and CDR2 SVGIG (reference sequence). The CDR3 consists of 13 residues. Trimming took off 4 bases at V and 3 bases at J, with 12 bases between the two ends. The CDR3 DNA reads TGTGCCTGGATCCTGACGGAGGACACTGAAGCTTTCTTT. Amino acid sequence: CAWILTEDTEAFF.

This chain's CDR3 is CASSEQSSGVLAKNIQYF. CDR3 sequence (DNA): TGTGCCAGCAGTGAACAGTCTAGCGGGGTACTAGCCAAAAACATTCAGTACTTC. V gene TRBV25-1 combines with J gene TRBJ2-4, with 9 bases matching TRBD2. J gave up 0 bases and V 2 bases, and 8 bases lay outside the gene matches. Germline CDR1 reads MGHDK; CDR2 reads SYGVNS. This CDR3 is 18 amino acids long.

The genes are TRBV6-5 and TRBJ1-2, with D perhaps matching TRBD1 (6 bases). Trimming took off 3 bases at V and 8 bases at J, with 22 bases between the two ends. This CDR3 spans 16 amino acids. Germline CDR1 MNHEY, CDR2 SVGAGI. The CDR3 sequence is CASSYQGSRSVGGYTF. CDR3 nucleotides: TGTGCCAGCAGTTATCAGGGGTCCCGATCTGTTGGCGGCTACACCTTC.

The gene calls are TRBV11-2 and TRBJ1-2; the D gene is possibly TRBD1 (5 bases). V was trimmed by 4 bases and J by 5 bases, leaving 14 bases between them. CDR1 and CDR2 (germline): SGHAT, FQNNGV. The CDR3 covers 14 residues. The DNA for the CDR3 is TGTGCCAGCAGCTCCATTACGGCAGGGTATGGCTACACCTTC. Translated: CASSSITAGYGYTF.

The chain recombines TRBV10-3 with TRBJ1-2, with TRBD1 as a possible D gene (6 bases). The V and J ends lost 11 bases and 4 bases respectively, with 14 bases between them. Looked up from germline, CDR1 is ENHRY and CDR2 is SYGVKD. The CDR3 covers 12 residues. CDR3: CALRDIIYGYTF. As DNA, the CDR3 is TGTGCCCTCCGGGACATCATCTATGGCTACACCTTC.

The chain has TRBV19 and TRBJ1-5; 7 positions match TRBD1. V was clipped by 5 bases and J by 5 bases; unmatched bases: 6. The germline V gene encodes CDR1 LNHDA and CDR2 SQIVND (reference sequence). The CDR3 has 14 amino acids. As DNA, the CDR3 is TGTGCCAGTAGTGTGGGACAGCTAGATCAGCCCCAGCATTTT. Protein: CASSVGQLDQPQHF.

The chain combines TRBV19 with TRBJ2-2, with a possible D match to TRBD1 (5 bases). The V gene's germline CDR1 is LNHDA and CDR2 SQIVND (reference sequence). V gave up 7 bases and J gave up 3 bases, with 15 bases separating them. The CDR3 has 15 residues. CDR3 nucleotides: TGTGCCAGTACATCCCCAGAAGGGGACACCGGGGAGCTGTTTTTT. The encoded protein is CASTSPEGDTGELFF.

The CDR3, as DNA: TGTGCCAGCAAATTGGGTTTAGCATCGGATACGCAGTATTTT. Translation gives CASKLGLASDTQYF. The V and J genes are TRBV9 and TRBJ2-3; D uncertain. CDR1 is SGDLS and CDR2 is YYNGEE in the germline V gene. This CDR3 spans 14 amino acids. The germline V and J ends were trimmed by 6 bases and 6 bases, with 17 bases remaining between them.

The chain carries TRBV5-6 and TRBJ1-3, with D unresolved. Germline V gene sequence: CDR1 SGHDT, CDR2 YYEEEE. The V gene lost 3 bases and the J gene lost 0 bases, with 4 bases spanning the gap. This CDR3 region has 13 residues. The CDR3 loop reads CASSSYSGNTIYF. In DNA form, the CDR3 reads TGTGCCAGCAGCTCCTACTCTGGAAACACCATATATTTT.

The rearrangement links TRBV30 to TRBJ1-1; D not resolved. Looked up from germline, CDR1 is GTSNPN and CDR2 is SVGIG (reference sequence). The CDR3 extends over 14 amino acids. Between the trimmed V and J ends, which lost 5 bases and 0 bases, there was a span of 13 bases. The CDR3 sequence: CAWSIGHLNTEAFF. CDR3 bases: TGTGCCTGGTCAATTGGGCACCTGAACACTGAAGCTTTCTTT.

The rearrangement links TRBV27 to TRBJ1-6; D is unresolved. Germline loops: CDR1 MNHEY, CDR2 SMNVEV (reference sequence). CDR3 length: 14 residues. The V end lost 3 bases, the J end lost 7 bases, and 10 bases lay between the germline ends. CDR3 in amino acids: CASSFLGFNSPLHF. The CDR3 nucleotides read TGTGCCAGCAGTTTCTTGGGCTTCAATTCACCCCTCCACTTT.

The CDR3 spells CAQGEGEMNTEAFF. Here the CDR3 DNA reads TGTGCCCAGGGTGAGGGGGAGATGAACACTGAAGCTTTCTTT. The genes are TRBV30 and TRBJ1-1; tentatively, D is TRBD1 (6 bases). Germline V gene sequence: CDR1 GTSNPN, CDR2 SVGIG (reference sequence). CDR3 size: 14 residues. V lost 8 bases and J 0 bases, leaving 16 bases between the germline ends. Combining the CDR3 with reference TRBV30 and TRBJ1-1 gives the whole variable domain SQTIHQWPATLVQPVGSPLSLECTVEGTSNPNLYWYRQAAGRGLQLLFYSVGIGQISSEVPQNLSASRPQDRQFILSSKKLLLSDSGFYLCAQGEGEMNTEAFFGQGTRLTVV.

The rearrangement uses TRBV18 and TRBJ1-2; 7 nucleotides agree with TRBD1. V shed 2 bases and J 8 bases; nucleotides not matched to a gene: 5. This CDR3 spans 13 amino acids. Germline assignment: CDR1 KGHSH and CDR2 LQKENI. In nucleotides, the CDR3 is TGTGCCAGCTCACCAACGGGACAGAGAGGCTACACCTTC. Protein: CASSPTGQRGYTF.

The chain employs TRBV27 and TRBJ1-1; D possibly corresponds to TRBD1 (6 bases). V dropped 10 bases and J dropped 4 bases, with 25 bases sitting between them. This CDR3 is 16 amino acids long. Germline lookup yields CDR1 MNHEY and CDR2 SMNVEV (reference sequence). In DNA form, the CDR3 reads TGTGCCACCCTTTCCGGACAGCCCCAACTTAGCACTGAAGCTTTCTTT. It encodes CATLSGQPQLSTEAFF.

This chain connects TRBV19 to TRBJ1-6, with 7 nucleotides matching TRBD1. From germline, CDR1 is LNHDA and CDR2 SQIVND (reference sequence). Trimming cost V 6 bases and J 5 bases; bases outside gene matches: 7. This CDR3 is 15 amino acids long. In DNA form, the CDR3 reads TGTGCCAGTAGCCATACGACAGGGAATAATTCACCCCTCCACTTT. Encoded protein: CASSHTTGNNSPLHF.

The chain carries TRBV9 and TRBJ1-1; D is perhaps TRBD1 (6 bases). CDR3 length: 13 amino acids. Germline V gene lookup returns CDR1 SGDLS and CDR2 YYNGEE. V shed 3 bases and J shed 6 bases, with 12 bases lying between them. Here the CDR3 reads CASSAQGLPEAFF. CDR3 nucleotide sequence: TGTGCCAGCAGCGCCCAGGGGTTACCTGAAGCTTTCTTT. The full variable domain, its missing parts supplied by reference TRBV9 and TRBJ1-1, is DSGVTQTPKHLITATGQRVTLRCSPRSGDLSVYWYQQSLDQGLQFLIQYYNGEERAKGNILERFSAQQFPDLHSELNLSSLELGDSALYFCASSAQGLPEAFFGQGTRLTVV.